Shown below are 26 T cell receptor beta chains from a single sample sequenced in a study of T cell responses to AZD1222 COVID-19 vaccine (dated by TCRdb to the early 2020s). What the time point label conveys for this sample: about 28 days (+/-7) after the second vaccine dose. Libraries were built with the immunoSEQ multiplex PCR assay. The source is immuneACCESS, and TCRdb retained only in-frame sequences with V and J called. Part of the clones is not carried over; for the studies checked, unresolved V genes explain less than half of this, and the remainder is unexplained. The sample records some 42,000 clones, around four fifths of which are singletons. 18% of the sample rests with the top ten. This specimen was peripheral blood, taken 28 days after the second AZD1222 dose. The receptors were sampled from an adult who received the AZD1222 COVID-19 vaccine.

V is TRBV6-5 and J is TRBJ1-5; a possible D gene is TRBD1 (5 bases). The CDR3 totals 15 residues. Germline V gene sequence: CDR1 MNHEY, CDR2 SVGAGI. V lost 9 bases to trimming and J lost 3 bases, with 18 bases between them. CDR3 sequence: CASRFDGQTNQPQHF. The CDR3 DNA sequence: TGTGCCAGTCGGTTCGATGGACAAACCAATCAGCCCCAGCATTTT.

This clone turned up a few times. The V and J genes are TRBV6-5 and TRBJ1-5; possible D gene TRBD1, 5 bases. Trimming removed 6 bases from V and 3 bases from J, with 15 bases in between. In germline, CDR1 is MNHEY, CDR2 SVGAGI. CDR3 length equals 15 residues. The CDR3 is CASRPGAGNNQPQHF. As DNA, the CDR3 is TGTGCCAGCAGGCCTGGGGCAGGAAACAATCAGCCCCAGCATTTT.

The CDR3 DNA reads as TGTGCCAGCAGCTCGCCCCGAGCCGTCAATTCACCCCTCCACTTT. Translated, it gives CASSSPRAVNSPLHF. The rearrangement uses TRBV5-6 and TRBJ1-6; D uncertain. Germline loops: CDR1 SGHDT, CDR2 YYEEEE. The CDR3 spans 15 residues. Trimming took 3 bases from V and 7 from J, leaving 14 bases between them.

V gene TRBV19 combines with J gene TRBJ1-1; D not certain. The germline V and J ends were trimmed by 1 base and 1 base, with 10 bases remaining between them. In germline, CDR1 is LNHDA, CDR2 SQIVND (reference sequence). This CDR3 region has 15 residues. In DNA form, the CDR3 reads TGTGCCAGTAGTATAGGCGCCGTCGGGAACACTGAAGCTTTCTTT. Translation: CASSIGAVGNTEAFF.

A few counts support this clone. This chain connects TRBV4-1 to TRBJ2-3, with 8 bases matching TRBD2. Looked up from germline, CDR1 is MGHRA and CDR2 is YSYEKL. With V trimmed by 4 bases and J by 5 bases, 14 bases remained unmatched. CDR3 length: 17 residues. The CDR3, as DNA: TGCGCCAGCAGCCGCATGGTTGACGGGGGGGCGAAAGATACGCAGTATTTT. Its translation: CASSRMVDGGAKDTQYF.

This clone was observed a handful of times. This chain links TRBV6-5 with TRBJ2-7; 8 positions match TRBD1. Germline values: CDR1 MNHEY, CDR2 SVGAGI. The CDR3 is 15 residues long. The V segment lost 6 bases and the J segment 2 bases; nucleotides outside the gene matches: 9. CDR3 nucleotides: TGTGCCAGCAGCGTATCCGGGACAGGTACCTACGAGCAGTACTTC. This sequence encodes CASSVSGTGTYEQYF.

This clone was observed a single time. The J gene is TRBJ2-5, the V gene TRBV19; 8 bases agree with TRBD2. The trim removed 1 base at V and 4 bases at J, leaving 2 bases unmatched. The germline gives CDR1 LNHDA, CDR2 SQIVND (reference sequence). The CDR3 is made up of 14 amino acids. CDR3: CASSIAGGIETQYF. The CDR3 bases are TGTGCCAGTAGTATAGCGGGAGGGATAGAGACCCAGTACTTC.

CDR3 DNA sequence: TGTGCCAGTAGTATATCCACGACTAGCGGGGGTGGCACAGATACGCAGTATTTT. Residues: CASSISTTSGGGTDTQYF. The gene calls are TRBV19 and TRBJ2-3, with 12 bases that match TRBD2. The CDR3 has 18 residues. Unmatched junction bases numbered 7, after V lost 2 bases and J lost 1 base. The germline gives CDR1 LNHDA, CDR2 SQIVND (reference sequence).

This clone was recorded a few times. The chain uses TRBV9 and TRBJ1-2; 9 bases agree with TRBD1. The germline V gene has CDR1 SGDLS and CDR2 YYNGEE. V lost 2 bases and J lost 2; bases outside the gene matches: 7. CDR3 length: 16 amino acids. CDR3 bases: TGTGCCAGCAGCGTGAGCGGACAGGGGCCAAACTATGGCTACACCTTC. As protein: CASSVSGQGPNYGYTF.

The chain has TRBV7-2 and TRBJ1-2; 9 bases align to TRBD1. Germline CDR1 SGHTA, CDR2 FQGNSA. Unmatched junction bases numbered 13, after V lost 5 bases and J lost 0 bases. The CDR3 is 18 amino acids. CDR3 residues: CASSGQGADRGANYGYTF. CDR3 DNA sequence: TGTGCCAGCAGCGGACAGGGAGCGGACAGGGGCGCTAACTATGGCTACACCTTC. Full variable domain (missing parts from reference TRBV7-2 and TRBJ1-2): GAGVSQSPSNKVTEKGKDVELRCDPISGHTALYWYRQSLGQGLEFLIYFQGNSAPDKSGLPSDRFSAERTGGSVSTLTIQRTQQEDSAVYLCASSGQGADRGANYGYTFGSGTRLTVV.

The count of this clone is one. In nucleotides, the CDR3 is TGTGCCTGGAGTGTAAATCAAGTCCACGAGCAGTACTTC. Its translation: CAWSVNQVHEQYF. The chain carries TRBV30 and TRBJ2-7; D gene ambiguous. V lost 0 bases and J lost 5, with 11 bases in between. The CDR3 loop spans 13 amino acids. Germline CDR1 reads GTSNPN; CDR2 reads SVGIG (reference sequence).

This rearrangement joins TRBV6-5 to TRBJ1-2; D is unclear. The CDR3 runs 14 residues. Trimming removed 2 bases at V and 4 bases at J, with 11 bases between. Looked up from germline, CDR1 is MNHEY and CDR2 is SVGAGI. CDR3 sequence (DNA): TGTGCCAGCAGTTACAATGGGATTATCTATGGCTACACCTTC. This encodes CASSYNGIIYGYTF.

In this sample, this clone turned up a few times. The J gene is TRBJ1-2, the V gene TRBV14; tentative D call: TRBD1 (6 bases). CDR1 is SGHDN and CDR2 is FVKESK in the germline V gene. This CDR3 region has 14 residues. V gave up 1 base and J gave up 8 bases, with 14 bases separating them. The CDR3 DNA is TGTGCCAGCAGCCAAGGCCAGGGGTTCGGAGGCTACACCTTC. Its translation is CASSQGQGFGGYTF.

The chain has TRBV2 and TRBJ1-2; the D is unclear. This CDR3 has 14 residues. Trimming left V 2 bases short and J 1 base short, with 8 bases between. Germline V CDR1 and CDR2: SNHLY, FYNNEI. CDR3 residues: CASSEMNFNYGYTF. CDR3 in DNA: TGTGCCAGCAGTGAAATGAACTTTAACTATGGCTACACCTTC.

This clone has just a few counts. The rearrangement joins TRBV7-8 to TRBJ1-1; TRBD1 matches 8 bases. Germline V lookup: CDR1 SGHVS, CDR2 FQNEAQ. CDR3 length equals 18 residues. V shed 4 bases, J shed 1 base, and the junction held 14 bases outside the gene matches. This CDR3 reads CASSSTRNRGDPNTEAFF. The CDR3 bases are TGTGCCAGCAGCTCAACTCGAAACAGGGGGGACCCGAACACTGAAGCTTTCTTT. The full variable domain, rest sourced from reference TRBV7-8 and TRBJ1-1, is GAGVSQSPRYKVAKRGQDVALRCDPISGHVSLFWYQQALGQGPEFLTYFQNEAQLDKSGLPSDRFFAERPEGSVSTLKIQRTQQEDSAVYLCASSSTRNRGDPNTEAFFGQGTRLTVV.

The rearrangement links TRBV27 to TRBJ1-2; D gene ambiguous. The CDR3 runs to 14 residues. V lost 2 bases and J lost 2, with 9 bases in between. From germline, CDR1 is MNHEY and CDR2 SMNVEV (reference sequence). CDR3: CASSLGPSNYGYTF. In DNA form, the CDR3 reads TGTGCCAGCAGTTTAGGCCCTTCGAACTATGGCTACACCTTC.

The chain combines TRBV27 with TRBJ2-2, with TRBD2 as a possible D gene (7 bases). Trimming took 6 bases from V and 4 from J, leaving 15 bases between them. The CDR3 sequence is 15 residues long. Germline V gene lookup returns CDR1 MNHEY and CDR2 SMNVEV (reference sequence). CDR3 DNA: TGTGCCAGCAGATTTTTAAGGGGGGGCACCGGGGAGCTGTTTTTT. Translation gives CASRFLRGGTGELFF.

In DNA, the CDR3 is TGCGCCAGCAGCTTCAGTGGCGGATTTAGCAATCAGCCCCAGCATTTT. Protein sequence: CASSFSGGFSNQPQHF. The V gene is TRBV5-1, the J gene TRBJ1-5, with unresolved D. The V gene's germline CDR1 is SGHRS and CDR2 YFSETQ. CDR3 length: 16 residues. V was clipped by 2 bases and J by 0 bases, with 12 bases between them.

The chain's CDR3 is CASMGGGEAFF. The CDR3 DNA sequence: TGTGCCAGCATGGGGGGGGGTGAAGCTTTCTTT. The rearrangement links TRBV12-3 or TRBV12-4 to TRBJ1-1; possible D gene TRBD1, 5 bases. Trimming cost V 7 bases and J 7 bases, with 10 bases left between them. CDR3 size: 11 residues.

The chain has TRBV9 and TRBJ2-1; 7 positions match TRBD1. Trimming cost V 0 bases and J 2 bases; bases outside gene matches: 8. The CDR3 loop spans 17 amino acids. The V gene's germline CDR1 is SGDLS and CDR2 YYNGEE. The CDR3 here is CASSVVPLQGTYNEQFF. The CDR3 DNA reads TGTGCCAGCAGCGTAGTGCCCCTACAGGGGACCTACAATGAGCAGTTCTTC.

The chain links TRBV21-1 to TRBJ2-1; the D call TRBD2 from the table was never checked on the DNA. TRBV21-1 is annotated as a pseudogene. The CDR3 loop spans 20 amino acids. The CDR3 DNA reads as TGTGCCAGCAGCCTTAATACGGGACTAGCGGGGCGGAGCTCCTACAATGAGCAGTTCTTC. Translated: CASSLNTGLAGRSSYNEQFF.

The genes are TRBV9 and TRBJ2-6; tentatively, D is TRBD1 (6 bases). The V end lost 0 bases, the J end lost 4 bases, and 11 bases lay between the germline ends. Germline V CDR1 and CDR2: SGDLS, YYNGEE. The CDR3 runs 16 residues. The DNA of the CDR3 is TGTGCCAGCAGCGTAGATTCGGGGACAGGGGCCAACGTCCTGACTTTC. Translation: CASSVDSGTGANVLTF.

This sequence joins TRBV5-1 and TRBJ2-7; TRBD1 matches 8 bases. There are 17 residues in the CDR3. Germline CDR1 reads SGHRS; CDR2 reads YFSETQ. The junction had 13 bases not matched to a gene; V was cut back by 0 bases and J by 5 bases. The CDR3 here is CASSLDAKDRVANEQYF. CDR3 nucleotides: TGCGCCAGCAGCTTGGATGCGAAGGACAGGGTGGCGAACGAGCAGTACTTC. Together with reference TRBV5-1 and TRBJ2-7, the CDR3 gives the full variable domain: KAGVTQTPRYLIKTRGQQVTLSCSPISGHRSVSWYQQTPGQGLQFLFEYFSETQRNKGNFPGRFSGRQFSNSRSEMNVSTLELGDSALYLCASSLDAKDRVANEQYFGPGTRLTVT.

This chain connects TRBV3-1 (or the pseudogene TRBV3-2) to TRBJ1-2; possibly TRBD1 for D (6 bases). Germline V lookup: CDR1 LGHDT, CDR2 YNNKEL (reference sequence). This CDR3 is 14 amino acids long. The germline V and J ends were trimmed by 4 bases and 6 bases, with 15 bases remaining between them. The CDR3 reads CASSPSRGAHGYTF. CDR3 DNA: TGTGCCAGCAGCCCATCAAGGGGGGCGCATGGCTACACCTTC.

The V gene is TRBV15, the J gene TRBJ2-1; D unclear. V lost 10 bases and J 0 bases, leaving 10 bases between the germline ends. Germline CDR1 and CDR2: LNHNV and YYDKDF (reference sequence). This CDR3 is built from 13 residues. The CDR3 region has the DNA TGTGCCAGCCAAGGTGCCTCCTACAATGAGCAGTTCTTC. Amino acids: CASQGASYNEQFF. Based on the CDR3 plus reference TRBV15 and TRBJ2-1, the full variable domain is DAMVIQNPRYQVTQFGKPVTLSCSQTLNHNVMYWYQQKSSQAPKLLFHYYDKDFNNEADTPDNFQSRRPNTSFCFLDIRSPGLGDTAMYLCASQGASYNEQFFGPGTRLTVL.

The rearrangement joins TRBV14 to TRBJ2-1; no clear D. The CDR3 is 12 residues long. Trimming left V 6 bases short and J 6 bases short, with 9 bases between. Germline V gene data show CDR1 as SGHDN and CDR2 as FVKESK. The DNA of the CDR3 is TGTGCCAGCAGTCCCGAGCGCAATGAGCAGTTCTTC. As protein: CASSPERNEQFF.